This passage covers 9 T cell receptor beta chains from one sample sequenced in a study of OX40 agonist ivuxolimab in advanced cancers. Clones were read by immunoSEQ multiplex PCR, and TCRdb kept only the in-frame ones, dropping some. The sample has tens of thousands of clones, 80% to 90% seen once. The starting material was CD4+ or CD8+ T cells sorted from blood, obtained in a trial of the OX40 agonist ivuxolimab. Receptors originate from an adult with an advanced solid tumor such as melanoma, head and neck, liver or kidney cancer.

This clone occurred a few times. The DNA of the CDR3 is TGTGCCAGCAGTACCTCAGGGGTCCACTCTGGAAACACCATATATTTT. It specifies CASSTSGVHSGNTIYF. The chain uses TRBV28 and TRBJ1-3; D perhaps matches TRBD1 (6 bases). V lost 5 bases to trimming and J lost 0 bases, with 14 bases between them. Looked up from germline, CDR1 is MDHEN and CDR2 is SYDVKM. CDR3 length: 16 amino acids.

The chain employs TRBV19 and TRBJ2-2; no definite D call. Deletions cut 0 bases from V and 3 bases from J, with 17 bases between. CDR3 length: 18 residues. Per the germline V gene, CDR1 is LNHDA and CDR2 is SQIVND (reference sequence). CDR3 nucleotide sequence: TGTGCCAGTAGTATAGATCTGGCTACTCTAGAGTACACCGGGGAGCTGTTTTTT. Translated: CASSIDLATLEYTGELFF.

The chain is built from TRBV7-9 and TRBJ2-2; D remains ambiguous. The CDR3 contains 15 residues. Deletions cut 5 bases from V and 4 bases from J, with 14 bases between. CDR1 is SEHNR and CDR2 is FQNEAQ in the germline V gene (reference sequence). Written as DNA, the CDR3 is TGTGCCAGCAGCCATCCACTTGGGGTCACCGGGGAGCTGTTTTTT. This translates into CASSHPLGVTGELFF.

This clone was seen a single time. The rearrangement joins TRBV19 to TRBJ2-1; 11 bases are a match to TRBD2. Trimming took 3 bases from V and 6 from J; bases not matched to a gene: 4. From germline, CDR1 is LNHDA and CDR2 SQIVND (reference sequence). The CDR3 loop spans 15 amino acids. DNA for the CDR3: TGTGCCAGTAGTATTATAGCGGGAGGGGGCAATGAGCAGTTCTTC. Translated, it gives CASSIIAGGGNEQFF. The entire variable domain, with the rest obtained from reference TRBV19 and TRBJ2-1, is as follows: DGGITQSPKYLFRKEGQNVTLSCEQNLNHDAMYWYRQDPGQGLRLIYYSQIVNDFQKGDIAEGYSVSREKKESFPLTVTSAQKNPTAFYLCASSIIAGGGNEQFFGPGTRLTVL.

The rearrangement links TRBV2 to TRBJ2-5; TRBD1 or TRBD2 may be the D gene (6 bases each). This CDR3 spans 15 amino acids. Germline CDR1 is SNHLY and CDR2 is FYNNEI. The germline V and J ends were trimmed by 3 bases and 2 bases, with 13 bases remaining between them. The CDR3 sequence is CASSETGAEQETQYF. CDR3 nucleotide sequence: TGTGCCAGCAGTGAGACGGGGGCCGAACAAGAGACCCAGTACTTC.

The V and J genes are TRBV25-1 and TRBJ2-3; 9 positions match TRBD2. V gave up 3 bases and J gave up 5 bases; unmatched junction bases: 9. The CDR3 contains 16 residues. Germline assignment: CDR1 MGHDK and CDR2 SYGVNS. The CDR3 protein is CASSEIGGRAGDTQYF. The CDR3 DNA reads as TGTGCCAGCAGTGAGATAGGCGGGAGGGCCGGAGATACGCAGTATTTT.

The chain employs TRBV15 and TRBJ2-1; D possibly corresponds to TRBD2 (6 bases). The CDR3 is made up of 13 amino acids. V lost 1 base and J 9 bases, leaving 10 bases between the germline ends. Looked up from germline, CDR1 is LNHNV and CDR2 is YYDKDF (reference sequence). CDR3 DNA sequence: TGTGCCACCAGCAGAGGGGGGGAAGTTGAGCAGTTCTTC. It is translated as CATSRGGEVEQFF.

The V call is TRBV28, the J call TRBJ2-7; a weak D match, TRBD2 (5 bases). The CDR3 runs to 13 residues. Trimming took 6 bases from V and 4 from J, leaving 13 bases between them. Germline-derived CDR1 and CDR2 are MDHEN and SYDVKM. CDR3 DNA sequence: TGTGCCAGCAGGGTACCAGCGGAGTACGAGCAGTACTTC. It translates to CASRVPAEYEQYF.

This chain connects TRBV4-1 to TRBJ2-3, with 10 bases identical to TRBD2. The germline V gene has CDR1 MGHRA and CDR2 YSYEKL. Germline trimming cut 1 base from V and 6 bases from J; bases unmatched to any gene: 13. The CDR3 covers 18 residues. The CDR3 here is CASSQGGRLAGARDTQYF. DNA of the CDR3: TGCGCCAGCAGCCAAGGAGGGAGGCTAGCGGGAGCCCGGGATACGCAGTATTTT.